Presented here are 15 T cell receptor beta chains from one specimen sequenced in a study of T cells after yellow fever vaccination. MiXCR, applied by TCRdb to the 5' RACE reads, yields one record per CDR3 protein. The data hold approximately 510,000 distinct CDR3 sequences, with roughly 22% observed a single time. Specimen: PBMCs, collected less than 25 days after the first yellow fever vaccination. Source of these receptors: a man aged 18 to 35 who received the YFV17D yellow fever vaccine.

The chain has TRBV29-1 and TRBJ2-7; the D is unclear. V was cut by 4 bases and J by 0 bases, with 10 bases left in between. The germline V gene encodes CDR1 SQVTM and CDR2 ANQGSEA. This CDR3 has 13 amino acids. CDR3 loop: CSVAGRYSYEQYF. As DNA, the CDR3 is TGCAGCGTTGCGGGTCGATACTCCTACGAGCAGTACTTC.

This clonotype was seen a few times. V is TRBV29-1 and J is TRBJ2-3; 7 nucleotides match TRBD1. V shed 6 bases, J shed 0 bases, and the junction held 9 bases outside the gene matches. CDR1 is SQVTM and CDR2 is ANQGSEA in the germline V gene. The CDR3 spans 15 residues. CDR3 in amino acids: CSVASGTASTDTQYF. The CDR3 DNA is TGCAGCGTGGCATCCGGGACAGCGAGCACAGATACGCAGTATTTT.

The DNA of the CDR3 is TGTGCCAGCACAGGACAGTTTGGGGAAGAGACCCAGTACTTC. It translates to CASTGQFGEETQYF. The chain recombines TRBV6-1 with TRBJ2-5; TRBD1 is a possible D gene (6 bases). V was cut by 7 bases and J by 3 bases, with 15 bases left in between. CDR1 MNHNS and CDR2 SASEGT come from the germline V gene. This CDR3 has 14 residues.

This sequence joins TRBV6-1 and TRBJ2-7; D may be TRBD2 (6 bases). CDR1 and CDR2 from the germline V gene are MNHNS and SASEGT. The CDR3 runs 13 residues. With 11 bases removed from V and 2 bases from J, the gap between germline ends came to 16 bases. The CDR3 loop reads CACGEAPAYEQYF. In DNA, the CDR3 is TGTGCCTGCGGGGAAGCGCCAGCCTACGAGCAGTACTTC.

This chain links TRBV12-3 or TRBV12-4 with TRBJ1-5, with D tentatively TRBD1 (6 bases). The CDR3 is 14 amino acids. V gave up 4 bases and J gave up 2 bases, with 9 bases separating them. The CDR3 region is CASSWGPRNQPQHF. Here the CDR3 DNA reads TGTGCCAGCAGTTGGGGGCCTCGCAATCAGCCCCAGCATTTT.

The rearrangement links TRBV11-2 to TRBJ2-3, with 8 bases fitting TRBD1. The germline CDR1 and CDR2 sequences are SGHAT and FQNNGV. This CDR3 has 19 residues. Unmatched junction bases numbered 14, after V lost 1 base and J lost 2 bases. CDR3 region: CASSLGPGQGGLATDTQYF. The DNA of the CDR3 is TGTGCCAGCAGCTTAGGTCCTGGACAGGGTGGGCTCGCCACAGATACGCAGTATTTT.

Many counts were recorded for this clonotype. The CDR3 here is CASSFDRGEAFF. DNA of the CDR3: TGCGCCAGCAGCTTCGACAGGGGTGAAGCTTTCTTT. The chain combines TRBV5-1 with TRBJ1-1, with 8 bases fitting TRBD1. CDR3 length equals 12 residues. Germline-derived CDR1 and CDR2 are SGHRS and YFSETQ. V trimming: 2 bases; J trimming: 7 bases; junction bases outside the gene matches: 1.

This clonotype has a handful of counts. The CDR3: CASSLNTAGGDYGYTF. The CDR3, as DNA: TGTGCCAGCAGCCTTAACACTGCAGGGGGGGACTATGGCTACACCTTC. The chain has TRBV4-2 and TRBJ1-2, with TRBD1 matching 7 bases. V was clipped by 4 bases and J by 3 bases; unmatched bases: 11. Germline V gene data show CDR1 as LGHNA and CDR2 as YNFKEQ. The CDR3 is 16 amino acids.

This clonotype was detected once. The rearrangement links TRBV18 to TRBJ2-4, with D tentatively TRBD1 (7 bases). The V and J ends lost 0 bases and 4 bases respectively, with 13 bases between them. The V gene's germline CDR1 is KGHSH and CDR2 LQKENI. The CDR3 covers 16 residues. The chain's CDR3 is CASSPPGGGPKNIQYF. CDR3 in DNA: TGTGCCAGCTCACCACCTGGAGGGGGCCCGAAAAACATTCAGTACTTC. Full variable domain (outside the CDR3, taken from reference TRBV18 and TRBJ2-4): NAGVMQNPRHLVRRRGQEARLRCSPMKGHSHVYWYRQLPEEGLKFMVYLQKENIIDESGMPKERFSAEFPKEGPSILRIQQVVRGDSAAYFCASSPPGGGPKNIQYFGAGTRLSVL.

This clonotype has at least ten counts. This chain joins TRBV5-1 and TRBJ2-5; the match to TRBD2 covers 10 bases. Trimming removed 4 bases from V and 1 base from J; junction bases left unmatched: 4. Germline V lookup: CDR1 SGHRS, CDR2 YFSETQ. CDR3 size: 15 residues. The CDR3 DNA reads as TGCGCCAGCAGCACCTTAGCGGGGGGCCAAGAGACCCAGTACTTC. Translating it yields CASSTLAGGQETQYF.

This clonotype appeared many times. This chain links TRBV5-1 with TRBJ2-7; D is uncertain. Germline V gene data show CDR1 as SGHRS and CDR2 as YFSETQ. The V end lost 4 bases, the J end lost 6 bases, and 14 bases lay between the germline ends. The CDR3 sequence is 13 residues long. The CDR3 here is CASSTGVSGEQYF. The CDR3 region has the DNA TGCGCCAGCAGCACTGGGGTGTCAGGCGAGCAGTACTTC. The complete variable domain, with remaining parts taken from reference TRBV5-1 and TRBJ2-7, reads KAGVTQTPRYLIKTRGQQVTLSCSPISGHRSVSWYQQTPGQGLQFLFEYFSETQRNKGNFPGRFSGRQFSNSRSEMNVSTLELGDSALYLCASSTGVSGEQYFGPGTRLTVT.

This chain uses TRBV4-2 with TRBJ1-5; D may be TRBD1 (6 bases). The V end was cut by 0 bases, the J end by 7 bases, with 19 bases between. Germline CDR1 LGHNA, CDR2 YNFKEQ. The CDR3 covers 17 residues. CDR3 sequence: CASSQESSGTIRQPQHF. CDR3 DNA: TGTGCCAGCAGCCAAGAAAGTTCCGGGACAATTAGACAGCCCCAGCATTTT.

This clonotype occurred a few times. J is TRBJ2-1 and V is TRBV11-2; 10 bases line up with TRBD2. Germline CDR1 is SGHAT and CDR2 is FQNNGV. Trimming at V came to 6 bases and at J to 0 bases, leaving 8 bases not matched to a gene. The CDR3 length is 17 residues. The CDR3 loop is CASRTQRGGSSYNEQFF. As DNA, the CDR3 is TGTGCCAGCAGAACTCAGCGGGGGGGAAGCTCCTACAATGAGCAGTTCTTC.

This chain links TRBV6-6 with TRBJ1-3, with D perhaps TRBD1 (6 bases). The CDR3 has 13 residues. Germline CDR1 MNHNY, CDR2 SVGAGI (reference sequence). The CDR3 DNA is TGTGGCGGCAGGCGGACAGAAGGAAACACCATATATTTT. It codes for CGGRRTEGNTIYF.

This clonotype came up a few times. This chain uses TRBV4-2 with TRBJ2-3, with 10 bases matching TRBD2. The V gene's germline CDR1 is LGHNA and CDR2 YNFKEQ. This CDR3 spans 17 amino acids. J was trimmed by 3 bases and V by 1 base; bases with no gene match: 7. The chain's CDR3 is CASSQVFSGGSTDTQYF. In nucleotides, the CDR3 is TGTGCCAGCAGCCAAGTTTTTAGCGGGGGGAGTACAGATACGCAGTATTTT.